This entry lists 10 T cell receptor beta chains sequenced from one sample in a study of CD8 T cells in ankylosing spondylitis. TCRdb called the 5' RACE reads again in MiXCR, with one record for every CDR3 protein. The sample holds 250,000 to 300,000 distinct CDR3 sequences, 15% to 20% seen once. Sequencing was done on a sample of blood, either unsorted or a sorted T cell fraction (not recorded which). The receptors derive from a male donor with ankylosing spondylitis or in good health (not recorded which).

This clonotype was counted only a few times. This chain joins TRBV7-6 and TRBJ2-5; D is unresolved. V was clipped by 5 bases and J by 3 bases, with 19 bases between them. The CDR3 runs to 16 residues. The germline V gene has CDR1 SGHVS and CDR2 FNYEAQ. The CDR3, as DNA: TGTGCCAGCAGCCAGAGATTTAGAGAAGTGGAAGAGACCCAGTACTTC. Its protein product is CASSQRFREVEETQYF.

This clonotype was detected a few times. The gene calls are TRBV6-5 and TRBJ2-2; 8 bases align to TRBD2. The ends lost 4 bases at V and 4 bases at J; junction bases unmatched: 14. Germline lookup yields CDR1 MNHEY and CDR2 SVGAGI. The CDR3 consists of 18 residues. The chain's CDR3 is CASSSFTPAGGGTGELFF. CDR3 sequence (DNA): TGTGCCAGCAGTTCTTTCACTCCGGCGGGGGGTGGCACCGGGGAGCTGTTTTTT.

V is TRBV4-3 and J is TRBJ2-7; 9 bases map to TRBD2. The germline CDR1 and CDR2 sequences are LGHNA and YSLEER. J gave up 1 base and V 2 bases, and 3 bases lay outside the gene matches. The CDR3 sequence is 15 residues long. The CDR3 DNA reads TGCGCCAGCAGCCAATTTCTAGCGGGATCCTACGAGCAGTACTTC. Its protein is CASSQFLAGSYEQYF.

The gene calls are TRBV7-6 and TRBJ2-3, with TRBD1 as a possible D gene (5 bases). Germline CDR1 and CDR2: SGHVS and FNYEAQ. The CDR3 is made up of 16 amino acids. The V end was cut by 5 bases, the J end by 0 bases, with 15 bases between. The CDR3 here is CASSGNGASSTDTQYF. As DNA, the CDR3 is TGTGCCAGCAGCGGTAATGGGGCGTCAAGCACAGATACGCAGTATTTT.

V and J are TRBV7-3 and TRBJ2-3; tentative D call: TRBD2 (6 bases). The germline gives CDR1 SGHTA, CDR2 FQGTGA. The CDR3 is 13 amino acids. V lost 5 bases, J lost 10 bases, and 16 bases lay in between. The CDR3 nucleotides are TGTGCCAGCAGCCTAGGGACTCCCGGCGCGCAGTATTTT. This sequence encodes CASSLGTPGAQYF.

This clonotype occurred a few times. The rearrangement links TRBV29-1 to TRBJ2-7, with TRBD1 as a possible D gene (5 bases). V was shortened by 0 bases and J by 11 bases, with 8 bases between the two germline ends. The length of the CDR3 is 10 residues. CDR1 is SQVTM, CDR2 ANQGSEA, per germline. The CDR3 nucleotides are TGCAGCGTTGAAGATGGGGCGGAGTACTTC. Protein product: CSVEDGAEYF.

This clonotype was seen only a few times. This chain links TRBV4-1 with TRBJ2-4; the D is unclear. The CDR3 loop spans 13 amino acids. Germline CDR1 is MGHRA and CDR2 is YSYEKL. V was pared by 1 base and J by 5 bases, with 6 bases between. CDR3: CASSQVGENIQYF. CDR3 nucleotides: TGCGCCAGCAGCCAAGTCGGAGAAAACATTCAGTACTTC.

V gene TRBV3-1 combines with J gene TRBJ2-3, with 7 bases identical to TRBD2. Germline V gives CDR1 LGHDT, CDR2 YNNKEL (reference sequence). The ends lost 0 bases at V and 2 bases at J; junction bases unmatched: 5. The CDR3 covers 16 residues. The CDR3 DNA reads TGTGCCAGCAGCCAAGACACTAGCGACCACACAGATACGCAGTATTTT. Translated: CASSQDTSDHTDTQYF.

With respect to this clonotype: This CDR3 is missing its conserved last phenylalanine or tryptophan, likely due to a read error. The chain has TRBV20-1 and TRBJ2-5; D assignment may be TRBD1 or TRBD2 (5 bases each). Trimming shortened V by 3 bases and J by 0 bases, and 11 bases separated the two germline ends. Germline V gene data show CDR1 as DFQATT and CDR2 as SNEGSKA (reference sequence). The CDR3 is 14 residues long. CDR3 nucleotides: TGCAGTGCTAGGTCCGGGACCGACCAAGAGACCCAGTACCTC. This translates into CSARSGTDQETQYL.

The V gene is TRBV6-1, the J gene TRBJ2-1, with a possible D match to TRBD2 (5 bases). CDR3 length: 14 amino acids. The germline V and J ends were trimmed by 4 bases and 10 bases, with 17 bases remaining between them. Germline V CDR1 and CDR2: MNHNS, SASEGT. CDR3 in amino acids: CASSALGEGPEQFF. The CDR3 coding sequence is TGTGCCAGCAGTGCCCTCGGTGAGGGCCCGGAGCAGTTCTTC.